The 23 T cell receptor beta chains presented below share a single source sample, sequenced in a study of glioma-infiltrating T cells. Using RNA template, CDR3s of TCR alpha and beta were amplified with iRepertoire arm-PCR. TCRdb re-called the multiplex PCR reads with MiXCR, one entry per CDR3 protein. Among fewer than 500,000 distinct CDR3 sequences listed, around 45% were seen once. Sequenced input: glioma tissue, nonneoplastic brain tissue, or PBMCs (not recorded which). The receptors shown here come from a human donor with low-grade glioma or glioblastoma, undergoing nonglioma brain surgery, or in good health (not recorded which).

The table lists this clonotype with many counts. The CDR3 region is CASSLGGRQPQHF. In DNA form, the CDR3 reads TGTGCCAGCAGTTTAGGGGGGAGACAGCCCCAGCATTTT. The chain is built from TRBV27 and TRBJ1-5, with D maybe TRBD1 (5 bases). CDR1 is MNHEY and CDR2 is SMNVEV in the germline V gene (reference sequence). The CDR3 contains 13 residues. V dropped 2 bases and J dropped 7 bases, with 9 bases sitting between them.

The genes are TRBV28 and TRBJ2-7; D uncertain. CDR1 and CDR2 (germline): MDHEN, SYDVKM. The CDR3 runs to 13 residues. V dropped 7 bases and J dropped 2 bases, with 12 bases sitting between them. CDR3 residues: CASTLGVTYEQYF. The CDR3 nucleotides are TGTGCCAGCACCCTGGGCGTCACCTACGAGCAGTACTTC.

About this clonotype itself: The germline gene is not matched at one end of the junction; a read error may be the cause. This sequence joins TRBV6-5 and TRBJ2-3; 9 bases are a match to TRBD2. CDR3 length: 17 residues. Germline V gene data show CDR1 as MNHEY and CDR2 as SVGAGI. DNA for the CDR3: TGTGCCAGCAGTTACGCCCCCAGGACTAGCGAGACAGATACGCACTATTTT. It codes for CASSYAPRTSETDTHYF.

This clonotype was picked up many times. V and J are TRBV6-1 and TRBJ1-1; D perhaps matches TRBD1 (6 bases). The V gene lost 9 bases and the J gene lost 3 bases, with 14 bases spanning the gap. CDR1 and CDR2 from the germline V gene are MNHNS and SASEGT. The CDR3 spans 13 residues. CDR3 region: CASQRGTDTEAFF. CDR3 sequence (DNA): TGTGCCAGTCAGAGGGGGACGGACACTGAAGCTTTCTTT.

The V gene is TRBV3-1, the J gene TRBJ2-1; the D is unclear. CDR3 length: 14 residues. Looked up from germline, CDR1 is LGHDT and CDR2 is YNNKEL (reference sequence). V dropped 0 bases and J dropped 4 bases, with 7 bases sitting between them. The CDR3 bases are TGTGCCAGCAGCCAAGATGACCCGTACAATGAGCAGTTCTTC. This gives the protein CASSQDDPYNEQFF.

V usage is TRBV2 and J usage is TRBJ1-3; D is perhaps TRBD1 (5 bases). V lost 4 bases and J lost 0, with 13 bases in between. The CDR3 is 16 residues long. Germline V CDR1 and CDR2: SNHLY, FYNNEI. CDR3 nucleotides: TGTGCCAGCAGTGCGTACCAGGGCAGCTCTGGAAACACCATATATTTT. Amino acids: CASSAYQGSSGNTIYF.

There are many counts of this clonotype. The chain combines TRBV6-1 with TRBJ1-5; D is ambiguous. The germline V and J ends were trimmed by 9 bases and 4 bases, with 22 bases remaining between them. Per germline, CDR1 MNHNS and CDR2 SASEGT. The CDR3 is 16 amino acids. In DNA, the CDR3 is TGTGCCAGTAACTCCAAAGCGGGGTCGGGGAATCAGCCCCAGCATTTT. Translated: CASNSKAGSGNQPQHF.

As for this clonotype: With a much larger clone just one base away, this may be a read error. The V and J genes are TRBV20-1 and TRBJ2-3; TRBD2 might be the D (6 bases). Trimming shortened V by 2 bases and J by 1 base, and 25 bases separated the two germline ends. The CDR3 length is 19 residues. Germline CDR1 DFQATT, CDR2 SNEGSKA (reference sequence). CDR3 sequence (DNA): TGCAGTGCTAGACCCCCCCAAGGGAGTAGCGGCCTACGCACAGATACGCAGTATTTT. Translated: CSARPPQGSSGLRTDTQYF.

In its sample, this clonotype was seen a few times. The CDR3 loop is CASSYQTGPLNYEQYF. The CDR3 DNA sequence: TGTGCCAGCAGCTACCAGACGGGTCCTTTAAACTACGAGCAGTACTTC. This sequence joins TRBV7-2 and TRBJ2-7, with unresolved D. CDR1 is SGHTA and CDR2 is FQGNSA in the germline V gene. The ends were cut back, 4 bases at V and 3 bases at J, with 19 bases in the middle. The CDR3 covers 16 residues.

Details on this clonotype: This CDR3 is missing its conserved last phenylalanine or tryptophan, likely due to a read error. The rearrangement joins TRBV7-2 to TRBJ2-3; TRBD2 agrees at 8 bases. Trimming cost V 6 bases and J 0 bases; bases outside gene matches: 5. The CDR3 has 15 residues. Per germline, CDR1 SGHTA and CDR2 FQGNSA. CDR3 sequence: CASRDSGTSTDTQYL. CDR3 DNA: TGTGCCAGCAGAGATAGCGGGACTAGCACAGATACGCAGTATTTA.

The chain has TRBV27 and TRBJ1-3, with a tentative D call TRBD1 (5 bases). V was cut by 5 bases and J by 3 bases, with 14 bases left in between. The CDR3 has 15 amino acids. Germline-derived CDR1 and CDR2 are MNHEY and SMNVEV (reference sequence). This chain's CDR3 is CASSELSGIGNTIYF. The CDR3 DNA reads as TGTGCCAGCAGTGAACTGTCAGGGATTGGAAACACCATATATTTT.

The chain carries TRBV4-3 and TRBJ2-3, with 12 bases aligning to TRBD1. Germline CDR1 LGHNA, CDR2 YSLEER. This CDR3 contains 15 residues. V lost 2 bases to trimming and J lost 7 bases; unmatched junction nucleotides: 4. CDR3 bases: TGCGCCAGCAGCCAATTGGGACAGGGGGCCCATACGCAGTATTTT. Amino acid sequence: CASSQLGQGAHTQYF.

This clonotype was found many times. This rearrangement joins TRBV6-1 to TRBJ2-3; D remains unclear. Germline CDR1 is MNHNS and CDR2 is SASEGT. V lost 7 bases and J 3 bases, leaving 14 bases between the germline ends. The CDR3 totals 14 residues. CDR3 sequence (DNA): TGTGCCAGCACAAACAAGGTCCAAACAGATACGCAGTATTTT. Protein sequence: CASTNKVQTDTQYF.

This clonotype was seen repeatedly, ten times or more. The chain recombines TRBV20-1 with TRBJ2-5; D is unresolved. With 3 bases removed from V and 3 bases from J, the gap between germline ends came to 8 bases. The germline V gene encodes CDR1 DFQATT and CDR2 SNEGSKA (reference sequence). The CDR3 sequence is 12 residues long. The CDR3 DNA reads as TGCAGTGCTAGTGCTGTAAAAGAGACCCAGTACTTC. The encoded protein is CSASAVKETQYF.

Comment on this clonotype: A much larger clone lies a single base off, so this may be a read error. V and J are TRBV6-2 or TRBV6-3 and TRBJ2-1, with TRBD1 as a possible D gene (5 bases). The CDR3 consists of 11 residues. Germline V gives CDR1 MNHEY, CDR2 SVGEGT. Trimming shortened V by 8 bases and J by 8 bases, and 10 bases separated the two germline ends. CDR3 coding DNA: TGTGCCAGCGGACAAGTGCATGAGCAGTTCTTC. Its protein product is CASGQVHEQFF.

This clonotype was seen a handful of times. The chain has TRBV28 and TRBJ2-5, with no clear D. Trimming removed 2 bases from V and 5 bases from J, with 9 bases in between. The CDR3 is 13 amino acids. Germline assignment: CDR1 MDHEN and CDR2 SYDVKM. The CDR3 sequence: CASSLPASETQYF. The CDR3 DNA reads as TGTGCCAGCAGTTTACCAGCGTCGGAGACCCAGTACTTC.

The chain employs TRBV7-9 and TRBJ1-2; D is uncertain. Trimming removed 4 bases from V and 7 bases from J, with 13 bases in between. Germline assignment: CDR1 SEHNR and CDR2 FQNEAQ (reference sequence). The CDR3 is made up of 13 amino acids. CDR3 DNA sequence: TGTGCCAGCAGCTACGCAGGAGAATCTGGCTACACCTTC. Amino acids: CASSYAGESGYTF. Supplemented by reference TRBV7-9 and TRBJ1-2, the full variable domain reads DTGVSQNPRHKITKRGQNVTFRCDPISEHNRLYWYRQTLGQGPEFLTYFQNEAQLEKSRLLSDRFSAERPKGSFSTLEIQRTEQGDSAMYLCASSYAGESGYTFGSGTRLTVV.

In this sample, this clonotype turned up a few times. The CDR3 DNA reads TGTGCCAGCAGCGGGACAGGGTCGCTAGATACGCAGTATTTT. It is translated as CASSGTGSLDTQYF. The chain joins TRBV12-3 or TRBV12-4 to TRBJ2-3; 9 nucleotides line up with TRBD1. Losses at the gene ends were 6 bases for V and 5 bases for J; bases not matched to a gene: 6. The CDR3 is 14 amino acids.

This clonotype has a handful of counts. The V gene is TRBV29-1, the J gene TRBJ2-7, with D perhaps TRBD2 (5 bases). V was shortened by 1 base and J by 3 bases, with 16 bases between the two germline ends. Germline V gene lookup returns CDR1 SQVTM and CDR2 ANQGSEA. The CDR3 spans 15 residues. CDR3 loop: CSVEASAGGLYEQYF. DNA of the CDR3: TGCAGCGTTGAAGCCTCTGCCGGCGGGCTCTACGAGCAGTACTTC.

As concerns this clonotype: A much larger clone differs by one base, so this may be a read error. The chain combines TRBV20-1 with TRBJ2-1, with 9 bases matching TRBD1. In germline, CDR1 is DFQATT, CDR2 SNEGSKA (reference sequence). The CDR3 has 14 amino acids. The ends lost 5 bases at V and 10 bases at J; junction bases unmatched: 12. The CDR3 sequence is CSAYPLGQGHEQFF. The CDR3 bases are TGCAGTGCTTACCCCTTGGGACAGGGTCACGAGCAGTTCTTC.

On this clonotype: This may come from a read error, since a much larger clone is one base off. A read error is likely, as this CDR3 ends without the conserved phenylalanine or tryptophan. This chain joins TRBV20-1 and TRBJ2-1; D is undetermined. The germline gives CDR1 DFQATT, CDR2 SNEGSKA (reference sequence). The CDR3 is 11 amino acids. The V end lost 1 base, the J end lost 8 bases, and 6 bases lay between the germline ends. CDR3 loop: CSARVGYEQFS. The CDR3 coding sequence is TGCAGTGCTAGAGTGGGGTATGAGCAGTTCTCC.

A remark on this clonotype: This may stem from a read error, because a much larger clone lies one nucleotide away. This CDR3 fails to terminate in the conserved phenylalanine or tryptophan, so it likely reflects a read error. The chain recombines TRBV6-1 with TRBJ2-1, with D possibly being TRBD2 (5 bases). V lost 2 bases and J lost 1, with 9 bases in between. The length of the CDR3 is 15 residues. CDR1 and CDR2 from the germline V gene are MNHNS and SASEGT. In nucleotides, the CDR3 is TGTGCCAGCAGTGAACCTGAGGGATCCTACAATGAGCAGTTCTAC. This codes for CASSEPEGSYNEQFY.

This clonotype was observed at least ten times. The chain joins TRBV7-2 to TRBJ2-1; weak D call: TRBD1 (6 bases). The CDR3 has 13 residues. CDR1 and CDR2 (germline): SGHTA, FQGNSA. Trimming took 4 bases from V and 4 from J, leaving 8 bases between them. CDR3 sequence reads: CASSSQGYNEQFF. The CDR3 DNA sequence: TGTGCCAGCAGCTCCCAGGGGTACAATGAGCAGTTCTTC.